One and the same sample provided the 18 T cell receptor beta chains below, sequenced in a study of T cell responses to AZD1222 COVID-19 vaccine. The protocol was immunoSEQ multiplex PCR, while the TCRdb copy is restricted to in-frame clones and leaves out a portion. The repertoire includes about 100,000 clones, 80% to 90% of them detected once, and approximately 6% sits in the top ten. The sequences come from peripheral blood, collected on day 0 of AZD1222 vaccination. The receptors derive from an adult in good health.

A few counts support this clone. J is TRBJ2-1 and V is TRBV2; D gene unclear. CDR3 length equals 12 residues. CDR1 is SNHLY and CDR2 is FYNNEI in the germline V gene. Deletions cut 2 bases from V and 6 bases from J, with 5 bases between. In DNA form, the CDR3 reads TGTGCCAGCAGTGAACTTGGCAATGAGCAGTTCTTC. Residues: CASSELGNEQFF.

The CDR3 coding sequence is TGTGCCTGTACGCCCCATGGGCCTAACTATGGCTACACCTTC. Encoded protein: CACTPHGPNYGYTF. The V gene is TRBV30, the J gene TRBJ1-2; D is undetermined. The CDR3 spans 14 residues. The V and J ends lost 6 bases and 0 bases respectively, with 14 bases between them. The germline V gene has CDR1 GTSNPN and CDR2 SVGIG (reference sequence).

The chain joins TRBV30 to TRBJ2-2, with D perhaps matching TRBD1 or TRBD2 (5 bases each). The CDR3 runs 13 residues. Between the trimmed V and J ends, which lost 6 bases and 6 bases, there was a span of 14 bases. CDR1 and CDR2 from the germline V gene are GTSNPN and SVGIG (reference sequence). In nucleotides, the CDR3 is TGTGCCTGTAGGGACGGAAGCCCCGGGGAGCTGTTTTTT. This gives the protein CACRDGSPGELFF.

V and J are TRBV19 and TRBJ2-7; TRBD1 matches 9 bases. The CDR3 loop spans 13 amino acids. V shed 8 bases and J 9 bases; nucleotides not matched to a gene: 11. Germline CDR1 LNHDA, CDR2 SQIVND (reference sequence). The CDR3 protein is CASGSPGQGSQYF. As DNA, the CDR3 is TGTGCCAGTGGGTCCCCGGGACAGGGTTCGCAGTACTTC. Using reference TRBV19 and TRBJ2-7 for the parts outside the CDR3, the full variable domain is DGGITQSPKYLFRKEGQNVTLSCEQNLNHDAMYWYRQDPGQGLRLIYYSQIVNDFQKGDIAEGYSVSREKKESFPLTVTSAQKNPTAFYLCASGSPGQGSQYFGPGTRLTVT.

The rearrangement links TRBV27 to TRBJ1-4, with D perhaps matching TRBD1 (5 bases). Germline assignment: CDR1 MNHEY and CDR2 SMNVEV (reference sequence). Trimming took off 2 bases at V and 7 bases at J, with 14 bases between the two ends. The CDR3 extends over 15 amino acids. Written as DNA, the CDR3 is TGTGCCAGCAGTTTAAAACAGGTCGGGAGTGAAAAACTGTTTTTT. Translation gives CASSLKQVGSEKLFF.

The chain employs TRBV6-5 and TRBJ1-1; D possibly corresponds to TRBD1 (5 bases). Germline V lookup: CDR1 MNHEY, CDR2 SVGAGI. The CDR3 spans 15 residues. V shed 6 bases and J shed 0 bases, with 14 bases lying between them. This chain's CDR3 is CASSYVGGLNTEAFF. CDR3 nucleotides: TGTGCCAGCAGCTACGTTGGGGGACTGAACACTGAAGCTTTCTTT.

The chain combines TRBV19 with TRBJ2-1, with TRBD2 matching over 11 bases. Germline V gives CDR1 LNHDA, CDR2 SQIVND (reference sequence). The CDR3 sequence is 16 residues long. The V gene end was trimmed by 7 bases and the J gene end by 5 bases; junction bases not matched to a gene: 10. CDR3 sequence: CASTVTGLAGNNEQFF. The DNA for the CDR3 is TGTGCCAGTACCGTGACAGGACTAGCGGGCAACAATGAGCAGTTCTTC.

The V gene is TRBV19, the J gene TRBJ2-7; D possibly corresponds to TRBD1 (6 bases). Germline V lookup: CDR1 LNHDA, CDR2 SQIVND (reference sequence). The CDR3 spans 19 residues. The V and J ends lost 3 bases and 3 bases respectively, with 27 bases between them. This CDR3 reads CASSISIWDTRNVNYEQYF. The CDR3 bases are TGTGCCAGTAGTATTTCCATTTGGGACACGAGAAACGTGAACTACGAGCAGTACTTC.

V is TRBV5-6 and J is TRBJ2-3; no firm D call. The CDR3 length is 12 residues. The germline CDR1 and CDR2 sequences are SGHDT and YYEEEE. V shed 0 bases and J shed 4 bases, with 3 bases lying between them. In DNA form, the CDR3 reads TGTGCCAGCAGCTTGGCACCAGATACGCAGTATTTT. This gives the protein CASSLAPDTQYF.

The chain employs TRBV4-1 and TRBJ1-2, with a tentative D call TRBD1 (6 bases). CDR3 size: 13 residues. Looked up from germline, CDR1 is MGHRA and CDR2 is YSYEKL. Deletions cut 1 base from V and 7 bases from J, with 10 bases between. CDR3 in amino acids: CASSQGSGAGYTF. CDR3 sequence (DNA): TGCGCCAGCAGCCAAGGATCAGGGGCTGGCTACACCTTC.

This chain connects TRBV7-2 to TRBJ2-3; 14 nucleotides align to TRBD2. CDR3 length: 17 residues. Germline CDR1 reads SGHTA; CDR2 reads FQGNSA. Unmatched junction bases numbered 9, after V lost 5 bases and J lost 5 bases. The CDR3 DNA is TGTGCCAGCAGCCCGTGGACTAGCGGGGGGATCCTAGATACGCAGTATTTT. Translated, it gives CASSPWTSGGILDTQYF.

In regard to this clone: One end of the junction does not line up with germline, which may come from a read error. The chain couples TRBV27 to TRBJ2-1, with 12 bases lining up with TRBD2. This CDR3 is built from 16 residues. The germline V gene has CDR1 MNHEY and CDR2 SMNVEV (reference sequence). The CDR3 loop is CATSSLAGGPYNEQFF. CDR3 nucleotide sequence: TGTGCCACCAGTTCGCTAGCGGGGGGGCCCTACAATGAGCAGTTCTTC.

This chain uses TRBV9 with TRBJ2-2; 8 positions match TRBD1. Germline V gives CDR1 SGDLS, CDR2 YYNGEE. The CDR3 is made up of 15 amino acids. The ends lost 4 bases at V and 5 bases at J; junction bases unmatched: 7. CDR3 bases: TGTGCCAGCAGCAGTCGACAGGGGAGGACCGGGGAGCTGTTTTTT. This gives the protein CASSSRQGRTGELFF.

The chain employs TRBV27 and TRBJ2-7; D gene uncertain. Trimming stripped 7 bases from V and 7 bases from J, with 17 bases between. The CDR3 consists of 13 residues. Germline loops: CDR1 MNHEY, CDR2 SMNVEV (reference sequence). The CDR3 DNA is TGTGCCAGCATTCCAGGTAAGGTCGGAGAGCAGTACTTC. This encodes CASIPGKVGEQYF.

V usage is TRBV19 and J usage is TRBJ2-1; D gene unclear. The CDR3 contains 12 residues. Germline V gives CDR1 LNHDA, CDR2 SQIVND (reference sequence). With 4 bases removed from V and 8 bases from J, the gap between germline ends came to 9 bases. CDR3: CASSSRSDEQFF. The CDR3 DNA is TGTGCCAGTAGTAGCAGGTCGGATGAGCAGTTCTTC.

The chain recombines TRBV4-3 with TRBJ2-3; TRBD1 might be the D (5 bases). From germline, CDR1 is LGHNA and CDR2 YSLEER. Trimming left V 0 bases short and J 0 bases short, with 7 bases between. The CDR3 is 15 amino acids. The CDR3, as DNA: TGCGCCAGCAGCCAAGATGGGGCAAGCACAGATACGCAGTATTTT. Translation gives CASSQDGASTDTQYF.

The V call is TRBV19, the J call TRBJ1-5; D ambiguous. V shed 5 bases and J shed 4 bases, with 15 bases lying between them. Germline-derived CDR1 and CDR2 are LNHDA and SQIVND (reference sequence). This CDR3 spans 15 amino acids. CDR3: CASSPAPSGNQPQHF. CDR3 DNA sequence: TGTGCCAGTAGTCCAGCCCCGTCCGGGAATCAGCCCCAGCATTTT.

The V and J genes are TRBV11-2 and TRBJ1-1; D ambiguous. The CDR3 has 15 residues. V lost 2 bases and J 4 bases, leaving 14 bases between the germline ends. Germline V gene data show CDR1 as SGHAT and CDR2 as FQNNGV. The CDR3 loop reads CASSLSGGGATEAFF. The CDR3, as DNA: TGTGCCAGCAGCTTAAGTGGAGGAGGTGCCACTGAAGCTTTCTTT.